This TCR beta chain was identified in a study of blood T cells in healthy people across ages. Roughly 10 milliliters of peripheral blood were drawn from each donor into EDTA-treated tubes. The germline V gene has CDR1 SGHDT and CDR2 YYEEEE. CDR3 size: 16 residues. Details on this clonotype: Its antigen is unidentified.

Broader study findings: The study found more naive CD4+ cells and higher diversity in long-lived than aged donors. While age rose, TCR beta diversity per million T cells dropped in a roughly linear way.

Sample-barcoded 5' priming and a J-beta primer mix drove a second PCR of about 6 to 12 cycles. A 12-random-nucleotide template-switch adaptor tagged each cDNA molecule. Via MiXCR, TCRdb re-called the 5' RACE reads, giving one row per CDR3 protein. Counted here are about 970,000 distinct CDR3 sequences, 51% occurring once; the ten biggest clones make up around 21%. The chain joins TRBV5-6 to TRBJ2-7; 11 bases are a match to TRBD1. Matching the DNA end better, TRBJ2-5 makes the J call doubtful. Input material: blood. The clonotype was recovered from a woman aged 55-75 years in good health. CDR3: CASSRGTGGTPETQYF. CDR3 bases: TGTGCCAGCAGCCGAGGGACAGGGGGTACCCCAGAGACCCAGTACTTC.